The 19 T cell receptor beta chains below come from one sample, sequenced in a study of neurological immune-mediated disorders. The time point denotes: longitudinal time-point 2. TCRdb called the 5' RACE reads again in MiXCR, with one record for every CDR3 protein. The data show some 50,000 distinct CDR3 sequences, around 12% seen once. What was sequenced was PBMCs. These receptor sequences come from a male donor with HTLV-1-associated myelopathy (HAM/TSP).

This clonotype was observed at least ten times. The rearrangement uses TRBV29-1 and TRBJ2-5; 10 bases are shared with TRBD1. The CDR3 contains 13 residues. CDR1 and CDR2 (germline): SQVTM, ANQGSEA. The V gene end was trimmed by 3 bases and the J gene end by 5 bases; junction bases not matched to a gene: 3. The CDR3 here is CSVEGQGPETQYF. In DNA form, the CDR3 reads TGCAGCGTTGAGGGACAGGGGCCTGAGACCCAGTACTTC.

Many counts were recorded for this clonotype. The CDR3 nucleotides read TGCAGTGGGTCAGACGGGAGCTCCTACAATGAGCAGTTCTTC. Amino acid sequence: CSGSDGSSYNEQFF. The rearrangement joins TRBV20-1 to TRBJ2-1; the D gene is possibly TRBD2 (6 bases). CDR3 size: 14 residues. V lost 7 bases to trimming and J lost 0 bases, with 13 bases between them. CDR1 and CDR2 from the germline V gene are DFQATT and SNEGSKA (reference sequence).

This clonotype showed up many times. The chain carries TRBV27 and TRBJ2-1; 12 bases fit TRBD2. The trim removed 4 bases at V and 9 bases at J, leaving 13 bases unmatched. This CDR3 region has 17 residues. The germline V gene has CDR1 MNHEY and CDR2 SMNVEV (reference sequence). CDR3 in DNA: TGTGCCAGCAGTTCTCCCCGGCTAGCGGGGGGGCCAAGTGAGCAGTTCTTC. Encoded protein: CASSSPRLAGGPSEQFF.

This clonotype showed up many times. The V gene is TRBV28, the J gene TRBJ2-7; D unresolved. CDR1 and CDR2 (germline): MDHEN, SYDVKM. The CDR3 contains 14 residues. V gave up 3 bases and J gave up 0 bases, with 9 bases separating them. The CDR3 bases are TGTGCCAGCAGTTTTTGGTTTAGCTCCTACGAGCAGTACTTC. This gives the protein CASSFWFSSYEQYF. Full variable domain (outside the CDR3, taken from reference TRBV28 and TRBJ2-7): DVKVTQSSRYLVKRTGEKVFLECVQDMDHENMFWYRQDPGLGLRLIYFSYDVKMKEKGDIPEGYSVSREKKERFSLILESASTNQTSMYLCASSFWFSSYEQYFGPGTRLTVT.

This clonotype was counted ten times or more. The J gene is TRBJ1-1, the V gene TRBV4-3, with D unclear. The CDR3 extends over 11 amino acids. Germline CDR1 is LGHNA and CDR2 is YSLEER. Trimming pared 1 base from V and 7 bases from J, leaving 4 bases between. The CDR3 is CASSQGGEAFF. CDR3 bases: TGCGCCAGCAGCCAAGGGGGTGAAGCTTTCTTT.

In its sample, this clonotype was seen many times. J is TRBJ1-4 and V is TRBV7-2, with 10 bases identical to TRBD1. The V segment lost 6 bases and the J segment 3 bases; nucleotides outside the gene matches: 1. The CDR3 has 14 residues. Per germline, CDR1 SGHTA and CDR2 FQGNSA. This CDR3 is CASSGQGANEKLFF. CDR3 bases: TGTGCCAGCAGTGGACAGGGGGCTAATGAAAAACTGTTTTTT.

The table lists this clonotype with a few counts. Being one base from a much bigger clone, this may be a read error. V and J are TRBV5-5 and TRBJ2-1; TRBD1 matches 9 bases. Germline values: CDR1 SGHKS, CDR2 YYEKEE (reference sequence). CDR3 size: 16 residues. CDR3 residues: CANSAGGGQGLYEQFF. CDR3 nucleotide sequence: TGTGCCAACAGCGCCGGCGGCGGACAGGGGTTATATGAGCAGTTCTTC.

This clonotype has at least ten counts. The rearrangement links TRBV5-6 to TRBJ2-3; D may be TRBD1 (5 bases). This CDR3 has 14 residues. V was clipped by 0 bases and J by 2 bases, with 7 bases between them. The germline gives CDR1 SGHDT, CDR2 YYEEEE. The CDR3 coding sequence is TGTGCCAGCAGCTTGGGGGGCCACACAGATACGCAGTATTTT. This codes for CASSLGGHTDTQYF.

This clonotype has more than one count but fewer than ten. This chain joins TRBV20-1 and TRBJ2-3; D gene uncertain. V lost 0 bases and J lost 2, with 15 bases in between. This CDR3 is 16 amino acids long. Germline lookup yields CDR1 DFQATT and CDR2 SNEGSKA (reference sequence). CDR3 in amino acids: CSARDRIKASTDTQYF. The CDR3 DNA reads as TGCAGTGCTAGAGATCGAATTAAGGCCTCCACAGATACGCAGTATTTT.

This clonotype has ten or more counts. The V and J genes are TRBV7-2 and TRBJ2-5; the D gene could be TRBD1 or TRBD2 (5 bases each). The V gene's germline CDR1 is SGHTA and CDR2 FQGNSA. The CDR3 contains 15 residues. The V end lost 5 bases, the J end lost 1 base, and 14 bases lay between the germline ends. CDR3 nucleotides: TGTGCCAGCAGCCCCCCGGGACGCCGCCAAGAGACCCAGTACTTC. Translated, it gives CASSPPGRRQETQYF.

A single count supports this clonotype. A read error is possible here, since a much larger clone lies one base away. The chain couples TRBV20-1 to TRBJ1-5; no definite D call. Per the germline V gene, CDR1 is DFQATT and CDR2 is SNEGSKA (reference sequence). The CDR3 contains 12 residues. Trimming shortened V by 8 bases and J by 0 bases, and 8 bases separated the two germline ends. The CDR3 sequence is CSSYDSNQPQHF. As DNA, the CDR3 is TGCAGTTCATACGATAGCAATCAGCCCCAGCATTTT.

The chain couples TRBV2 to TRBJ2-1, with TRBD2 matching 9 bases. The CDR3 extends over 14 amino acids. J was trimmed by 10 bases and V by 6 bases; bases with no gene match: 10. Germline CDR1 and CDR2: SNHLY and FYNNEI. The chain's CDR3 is CASRGLAANMEQFF. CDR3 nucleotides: TGTGCCAGCAGGGGACTAGCAGCGAATATGGAGCAGTTCTTC. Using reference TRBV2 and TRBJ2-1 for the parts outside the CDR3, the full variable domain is EPEVTQTPSHQVTQMGQEVILRCVPISNHLYFYWYRQILGQKVEFLVSFYNNEISEKSEIFDDQFSVERPDGSNFTLKIRSTKLEDSAMYFCASRGLAANMEQFFGPGTRLTVL.

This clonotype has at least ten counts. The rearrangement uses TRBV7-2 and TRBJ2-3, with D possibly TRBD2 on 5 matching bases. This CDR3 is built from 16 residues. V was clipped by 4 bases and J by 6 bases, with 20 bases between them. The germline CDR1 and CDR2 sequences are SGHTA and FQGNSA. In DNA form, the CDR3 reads TGTGCCAGCAGCTCAATACTCAGGAGGTTTGAGGATACGCAGTATTTT. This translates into CASSSILRRFEDTQYF.

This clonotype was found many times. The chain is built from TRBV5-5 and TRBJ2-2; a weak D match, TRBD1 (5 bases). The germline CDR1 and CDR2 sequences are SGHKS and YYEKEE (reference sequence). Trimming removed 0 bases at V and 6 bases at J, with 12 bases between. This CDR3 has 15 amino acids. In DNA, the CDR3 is TGTGCCAGCAGCTTGGGGCCAGGGATATCCGGGGAGCTGTTTTTT. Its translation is CASSLGPGISGELFF. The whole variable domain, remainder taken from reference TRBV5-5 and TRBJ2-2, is DAGVTQSPTHLIKTRGQQVTLRCSPISGHKSVSWYQQVLGQGPQFIFQYYEKEERGRGNFPDRFSARQFPNYSSELNVNALLLGDSALYLCASSLGPGISGELFFGEGSRLTVL.

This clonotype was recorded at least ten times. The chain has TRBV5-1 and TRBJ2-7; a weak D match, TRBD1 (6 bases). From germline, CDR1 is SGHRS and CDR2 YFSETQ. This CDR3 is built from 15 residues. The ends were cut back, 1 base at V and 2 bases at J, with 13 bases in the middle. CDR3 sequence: CASSLLQGSPYEQYF. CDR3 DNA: TGCGCCAGCAGCTTGTTACAGGGTAGCCCCTACGAGCAGTACTTC. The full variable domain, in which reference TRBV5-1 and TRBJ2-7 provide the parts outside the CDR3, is KAGVTQTPRYLIKTRGQQVTLSCSPISGHRSVSWYQQTPGQGLQFLFEYFSETQRNKGNFPGRFSGRQFSNSRSEMNVSTLELGDSALYLCASSLLQGSPYEQYFGPGTRLTVT.

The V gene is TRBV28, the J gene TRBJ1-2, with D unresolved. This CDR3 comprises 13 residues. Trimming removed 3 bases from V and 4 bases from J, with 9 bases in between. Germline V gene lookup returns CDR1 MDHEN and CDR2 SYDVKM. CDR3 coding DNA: TGTGCCAGCAGTTTTGCCAGAACCTATGGCTACACCTTC. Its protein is CASSFARTYGYTF.

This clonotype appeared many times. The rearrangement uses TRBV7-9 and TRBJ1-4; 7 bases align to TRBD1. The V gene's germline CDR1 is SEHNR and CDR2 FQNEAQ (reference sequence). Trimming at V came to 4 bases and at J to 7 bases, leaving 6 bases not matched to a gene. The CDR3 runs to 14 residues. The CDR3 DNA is TGTGCCAGCAGCTCGTCCGGGACAGCTGAAAAACTGTTTTTT. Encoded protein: CASSSSGTAEKLFF.

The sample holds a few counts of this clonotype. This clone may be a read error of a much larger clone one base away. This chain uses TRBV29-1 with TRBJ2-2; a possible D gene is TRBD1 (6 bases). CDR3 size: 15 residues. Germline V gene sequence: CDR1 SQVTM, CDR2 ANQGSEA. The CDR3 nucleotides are TGCAGCGTGTCCGACCGGGACAAGAACACCTGGGAGCTGTTTTTT. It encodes CSVSDRDKNTWELFF.

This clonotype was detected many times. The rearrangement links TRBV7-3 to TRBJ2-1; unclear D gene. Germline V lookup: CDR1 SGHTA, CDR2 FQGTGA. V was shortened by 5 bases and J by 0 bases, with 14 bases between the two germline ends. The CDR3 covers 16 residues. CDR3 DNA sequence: TGTGCCAGCAGCCCGACCAGAGATAGCTCCTACAATGAGCAGTTCTTC. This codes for CASSPTRDSSYNEQFF.